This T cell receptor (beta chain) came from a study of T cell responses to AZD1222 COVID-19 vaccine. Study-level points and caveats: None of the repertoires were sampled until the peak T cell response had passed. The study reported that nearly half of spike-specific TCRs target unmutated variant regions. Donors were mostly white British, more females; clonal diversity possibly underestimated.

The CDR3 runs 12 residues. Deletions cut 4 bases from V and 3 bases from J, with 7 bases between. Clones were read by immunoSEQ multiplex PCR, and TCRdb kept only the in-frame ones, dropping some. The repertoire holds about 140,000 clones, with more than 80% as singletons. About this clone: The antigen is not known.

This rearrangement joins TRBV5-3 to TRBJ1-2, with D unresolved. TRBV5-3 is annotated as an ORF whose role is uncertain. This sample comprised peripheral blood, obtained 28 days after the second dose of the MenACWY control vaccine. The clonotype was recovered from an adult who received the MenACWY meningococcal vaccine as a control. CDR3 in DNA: TGTGCCAGAAGCCTACGGGACTATGGCTACACCTTC. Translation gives CARSLRDYGYTF.